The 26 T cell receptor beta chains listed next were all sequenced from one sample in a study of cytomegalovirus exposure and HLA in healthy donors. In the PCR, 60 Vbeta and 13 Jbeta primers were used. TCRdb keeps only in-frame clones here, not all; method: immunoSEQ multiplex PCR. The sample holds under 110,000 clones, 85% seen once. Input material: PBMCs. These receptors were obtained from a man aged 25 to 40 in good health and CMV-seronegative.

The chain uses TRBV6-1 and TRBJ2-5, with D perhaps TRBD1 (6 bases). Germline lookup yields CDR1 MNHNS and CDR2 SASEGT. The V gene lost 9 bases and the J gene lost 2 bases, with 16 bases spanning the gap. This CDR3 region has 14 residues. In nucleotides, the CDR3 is TGTGCCAGTTCGACAGGCCCGTGGCAAGAGACCCAGTACTTC. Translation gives CASSTGPWQETQYF.

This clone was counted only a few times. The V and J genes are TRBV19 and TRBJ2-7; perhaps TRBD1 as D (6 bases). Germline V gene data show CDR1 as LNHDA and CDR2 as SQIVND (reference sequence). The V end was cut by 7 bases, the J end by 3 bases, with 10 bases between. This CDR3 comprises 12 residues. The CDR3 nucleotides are TGTGCCAGTACCGACAGGCTCTACGAGCAGTACTTC. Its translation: CASTDRLYEQYF.

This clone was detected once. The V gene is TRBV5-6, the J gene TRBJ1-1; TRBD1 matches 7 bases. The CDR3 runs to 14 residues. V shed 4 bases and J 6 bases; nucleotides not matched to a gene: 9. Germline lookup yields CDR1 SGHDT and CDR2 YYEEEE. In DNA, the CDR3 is TGTGCCAGCAGCAAGGACTTACAGGGGTCTGAAGCTTTCTTT. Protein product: CASSKDLQGSEAFF.

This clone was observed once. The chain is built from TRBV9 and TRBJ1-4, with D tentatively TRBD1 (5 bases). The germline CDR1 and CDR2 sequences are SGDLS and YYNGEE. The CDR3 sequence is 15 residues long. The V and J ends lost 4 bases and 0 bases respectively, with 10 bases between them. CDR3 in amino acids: CASSTRQSTNEKLFF. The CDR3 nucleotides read TGTGCCAGCAGCACCAGACAGTCAACTAATGAAAAACTGTTTTTT.

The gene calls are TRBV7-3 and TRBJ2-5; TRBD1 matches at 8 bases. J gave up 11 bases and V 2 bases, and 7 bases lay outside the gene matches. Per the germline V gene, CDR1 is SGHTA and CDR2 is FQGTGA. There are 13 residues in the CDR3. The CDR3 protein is CASSLAGTGKQYF. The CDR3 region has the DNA TGTGCCAGCAGCTTAGCCGGGACAGGAAAACAGTACTTC.

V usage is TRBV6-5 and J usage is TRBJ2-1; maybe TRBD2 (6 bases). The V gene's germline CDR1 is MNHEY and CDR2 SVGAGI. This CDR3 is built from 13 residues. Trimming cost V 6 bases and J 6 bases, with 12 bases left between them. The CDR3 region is CASSPRLVNEQFF. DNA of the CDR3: TGTGCCAGCAGCCCCCGACTAGTCAATGAGCAGTTCTTC.

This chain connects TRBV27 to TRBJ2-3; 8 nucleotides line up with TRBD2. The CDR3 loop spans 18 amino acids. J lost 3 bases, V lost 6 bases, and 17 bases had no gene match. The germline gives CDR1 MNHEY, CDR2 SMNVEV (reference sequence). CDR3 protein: CASSLTRRLAPDTDTQYF. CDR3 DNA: TGTGCCAGCAGCCTGACCCGGAGACTAGCGCCAGATACAGATACGCAGTATTTT.

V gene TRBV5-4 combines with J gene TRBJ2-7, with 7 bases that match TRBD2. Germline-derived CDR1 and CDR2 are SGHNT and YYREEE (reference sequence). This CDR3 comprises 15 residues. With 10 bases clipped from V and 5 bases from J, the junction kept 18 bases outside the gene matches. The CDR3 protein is CAWTLAGRPYHEQYF. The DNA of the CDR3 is TGTGCCTGGACCCTCGCCGGGAGGCCATATCACGAGCAGTACTTC.

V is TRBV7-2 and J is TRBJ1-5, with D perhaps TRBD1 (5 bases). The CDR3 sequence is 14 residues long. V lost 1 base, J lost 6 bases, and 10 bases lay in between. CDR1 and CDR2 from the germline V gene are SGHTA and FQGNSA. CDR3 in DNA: TGTGCCAGCAGCTTAGTGATCGGGGGTCAGCCCCAGCATTTT. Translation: CASSLVIGGQPQHF.

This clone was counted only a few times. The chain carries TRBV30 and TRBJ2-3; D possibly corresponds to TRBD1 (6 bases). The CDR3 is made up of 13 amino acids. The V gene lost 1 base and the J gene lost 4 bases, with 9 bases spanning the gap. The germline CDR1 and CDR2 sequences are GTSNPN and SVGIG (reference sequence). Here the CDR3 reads CAWSAPGADTQYF. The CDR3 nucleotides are TGTGCCTGGAGTGCCCCAGGGGCAGATACGCAGTATTTT.

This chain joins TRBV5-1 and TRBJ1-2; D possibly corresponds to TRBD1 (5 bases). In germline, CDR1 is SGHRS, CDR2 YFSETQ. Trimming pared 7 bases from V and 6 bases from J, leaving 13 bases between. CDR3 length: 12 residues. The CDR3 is CASAPMGHGYTF. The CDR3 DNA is TGCGCCAGCGCCCCGATGGGGCATGGCTACACCTTC.

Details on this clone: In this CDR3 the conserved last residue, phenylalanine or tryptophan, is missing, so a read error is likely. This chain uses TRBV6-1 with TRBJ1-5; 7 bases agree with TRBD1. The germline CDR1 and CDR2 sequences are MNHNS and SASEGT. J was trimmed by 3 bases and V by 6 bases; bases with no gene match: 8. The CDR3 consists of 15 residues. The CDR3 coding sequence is TGTGCCAGCAGCCTGGGACAGAGTTACAATCAGCCCCAGCATGTT. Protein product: CASSLGQSYNQPQHV.

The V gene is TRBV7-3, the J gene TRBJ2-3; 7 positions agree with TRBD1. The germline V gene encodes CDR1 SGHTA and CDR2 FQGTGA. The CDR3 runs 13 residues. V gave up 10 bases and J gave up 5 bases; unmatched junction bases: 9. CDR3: CATSTGTGDTQYF. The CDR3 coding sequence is TGTGCCACCTCGACAGGGACGGGAGATACGCAGTATTTT.

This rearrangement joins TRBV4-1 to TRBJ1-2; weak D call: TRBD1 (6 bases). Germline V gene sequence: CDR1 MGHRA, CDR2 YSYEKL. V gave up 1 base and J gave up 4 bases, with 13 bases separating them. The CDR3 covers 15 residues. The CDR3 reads CASSQGQEPVYGYTF. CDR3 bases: TGCGCCAGCAGCCAAGGACAGGAACCCGTCTATGGCTACACCTTC.

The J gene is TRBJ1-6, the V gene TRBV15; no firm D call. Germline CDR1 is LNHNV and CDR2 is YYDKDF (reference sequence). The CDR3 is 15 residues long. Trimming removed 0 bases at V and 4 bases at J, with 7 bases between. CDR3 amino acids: CATSRERVYNSPLHF. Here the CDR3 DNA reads TGTGCCACCAGCAGAGAACGGGTTTATAATTCACCCCTCCACTTT.

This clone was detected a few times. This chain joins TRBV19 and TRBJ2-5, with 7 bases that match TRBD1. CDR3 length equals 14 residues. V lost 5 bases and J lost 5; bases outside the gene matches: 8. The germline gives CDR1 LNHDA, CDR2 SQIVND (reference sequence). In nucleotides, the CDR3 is TGTGCCAGTAGTCCGACAGGGCTAGGGGAGACCCAGTACTTC. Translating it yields CASSPTGLGETQYF.

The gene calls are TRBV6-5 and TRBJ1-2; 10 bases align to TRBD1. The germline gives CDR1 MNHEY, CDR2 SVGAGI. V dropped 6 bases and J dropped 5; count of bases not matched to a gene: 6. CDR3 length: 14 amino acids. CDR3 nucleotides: TGTGCCAGCAGACCCGGGACAGGGGTTTATGGCTACACCTTC. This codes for CASRPGTGVYGYTF.

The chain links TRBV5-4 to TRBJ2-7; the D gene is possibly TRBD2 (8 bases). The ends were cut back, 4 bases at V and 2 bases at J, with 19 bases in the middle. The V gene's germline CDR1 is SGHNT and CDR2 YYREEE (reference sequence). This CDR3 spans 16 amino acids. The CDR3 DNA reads TGTGCCAGCAGCCCGACAGGGAGCGGGGGCACCTACGAGCAGTACTTC. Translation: CASSPTGSGGTYEQYF.

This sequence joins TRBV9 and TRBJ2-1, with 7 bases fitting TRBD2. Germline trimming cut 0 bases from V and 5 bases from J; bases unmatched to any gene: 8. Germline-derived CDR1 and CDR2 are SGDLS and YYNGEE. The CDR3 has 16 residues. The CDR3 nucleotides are TGTGCCAGCAGCGTAGCCCCAAGCGGGACTAACAATGAGCAGTTCTTC. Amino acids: CASSVAPSGTNNEQFF.

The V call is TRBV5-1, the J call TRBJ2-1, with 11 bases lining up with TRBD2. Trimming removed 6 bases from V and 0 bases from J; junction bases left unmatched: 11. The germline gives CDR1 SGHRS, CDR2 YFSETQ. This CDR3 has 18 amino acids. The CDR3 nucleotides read TGCGCCAGCACCCTTGGACTAGCGGGTTTCAGCTCCTACAATGAGCAGTTCTTC. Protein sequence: CASTLGLAGFSSYNEQFF.

CDR3 sequence: CASSPKGLAGTYEQYF. CDR3 sequence (DNA): TGTGCCAGCTCACCTAAGGGACTAGCGGGTACCTACGAGCAGTACTTC. The chain uses TRBV18 and TRBJ2-7; 12 bases are shared with TRBD2. The CDR3 is made up of 16 amino acids. J was trimmed by 2 bases and V by 3 bases; bases with no gene match: 5. Germline loops: CDR1 KGHSH, CDR2 LQKENI.

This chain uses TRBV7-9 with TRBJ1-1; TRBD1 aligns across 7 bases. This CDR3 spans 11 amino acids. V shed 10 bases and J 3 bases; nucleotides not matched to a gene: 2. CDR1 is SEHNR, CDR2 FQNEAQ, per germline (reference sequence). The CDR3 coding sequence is TGTGCCACCCAGGGGGACACTGAAGCTTTCTTT. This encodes CATQGDTEAFF.

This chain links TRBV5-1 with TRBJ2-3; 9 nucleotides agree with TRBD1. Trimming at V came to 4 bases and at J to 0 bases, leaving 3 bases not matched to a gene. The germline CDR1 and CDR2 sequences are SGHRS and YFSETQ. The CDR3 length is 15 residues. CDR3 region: CASSVGTGSTDTQYF. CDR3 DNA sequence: TGCGCCAGCAGCGTAGGGACAGGGAGCACAGATACGCAGTATTTT.

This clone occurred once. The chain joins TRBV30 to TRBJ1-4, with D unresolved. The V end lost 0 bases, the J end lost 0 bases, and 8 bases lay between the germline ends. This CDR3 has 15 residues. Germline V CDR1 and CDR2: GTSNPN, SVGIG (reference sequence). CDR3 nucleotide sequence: TGTGCCTGGAGTGTTGAGGGAACAACTAATGAAAAACTGTTTTTT. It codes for CAWSVEGTTNEKLFF.

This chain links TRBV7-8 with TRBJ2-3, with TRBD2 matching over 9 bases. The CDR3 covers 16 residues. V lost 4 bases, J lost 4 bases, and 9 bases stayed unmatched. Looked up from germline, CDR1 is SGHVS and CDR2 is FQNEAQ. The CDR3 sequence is CASSSESSGGSDTQYF. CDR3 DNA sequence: TGTGCCAGCAGCTCCGAAAGTAGCGGGGGTTCAGATACGCAGTATTTT.

The CDR3 region has the DNA TGTGCCAGCAGCCTGTTTTTCCAGTGGGAGTATGGCTACACCTTC. This sequence encodes CASSLFFQWEYGYTF. The V call is TRBV5-6, the J call TRBJ1-2, with D unclear. The CDR3 sequence is 15 residues long. Germline values: CDR1 SGHDT, CDR2 YYEEEE. Trimming pared 4 bases from V and 5 bases from J, leaving 18 bases between.